This T cell receptor (beta chain) was identified in a study of blood T cell repertoires in COVID-19. The overall study: Spain, Italy and the United States supplied samples that represented acute and convalescent COVID-19.

Trimming left V 6 bases short and J 2 bases short, with 14 bases between. Germline loops: CDR1 MDHEN, CDR2 SYDVKM. This CDR3 is 15 amino acids long. Using immunoSEQ multiplex PCR, the repertoire was profiled, and TCRdb retains in-frame clones only, with some absent. The sample includes some 400,000 clones, 80% to 90% seen only once; the top ten take 2.3%. Patients of the Seattle cohort, enrolled during active infection, were followed longitudinally. This clonotype was sampled from a woman aged 55-75 years with COVID-19, enrolled during active disease. The sequenced sample consisted of peripheral blood. The V gene is TRBV28, the J gene TRBJ2-1, with D tentatively TRBD2 (7 bases). Written as DNA, the CDR3 is TGTGCCAGCAGAATAGGGGGGGGGACCTACAATGAGCAGTTCTTC. It encodes CASRIGGGTYNEQFF. The full variable domain, in which reference TRBV28 and TRBJ2-1 provide the parts outside the CDR3, is DVKVTQSSRYLVKRTGEKVFLECVQDMDHENMFWYRQDPGLGLRLIYFSYDVKMKEKGDIPEGYSVSREKKERFSLILESASTNQTSMYLCASRIGGGTYNEQFFGPGTRLTVL.